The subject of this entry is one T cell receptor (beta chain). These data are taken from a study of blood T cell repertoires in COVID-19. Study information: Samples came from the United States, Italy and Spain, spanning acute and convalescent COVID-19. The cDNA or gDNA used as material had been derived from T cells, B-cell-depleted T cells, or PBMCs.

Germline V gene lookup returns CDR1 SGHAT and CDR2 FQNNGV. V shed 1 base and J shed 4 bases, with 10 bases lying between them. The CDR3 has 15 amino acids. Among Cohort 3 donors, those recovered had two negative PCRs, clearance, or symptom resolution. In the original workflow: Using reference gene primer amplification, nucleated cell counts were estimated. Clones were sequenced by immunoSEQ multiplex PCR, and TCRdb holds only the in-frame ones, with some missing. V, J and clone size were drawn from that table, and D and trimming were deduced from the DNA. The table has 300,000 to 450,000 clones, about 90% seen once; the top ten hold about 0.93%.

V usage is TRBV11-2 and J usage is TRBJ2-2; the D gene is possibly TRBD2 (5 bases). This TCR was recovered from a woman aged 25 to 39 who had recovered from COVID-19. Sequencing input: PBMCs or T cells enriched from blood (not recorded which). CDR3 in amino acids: CASSLVSASTGELFF. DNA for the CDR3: TGTGCCAGCAGCTTAGTTAGCGCGAGCACCGGGGAGCTGTTTTTT.